The 10 T cell receptor beta chains below all came from one sample that was sequenced in a study of cytomegalovirus exposure and HLA in healthy donors. This table comes from immunoSEQ multiplex PCR, and its TCRdb copy is limited to in-frame clones, with some not included. The sample yields 250,000 to 350,000 clones, roughly 85% seen once. Sequencing was carried out using PBMCs. The receptor set was obtained from a woman aged 18 to 35 in good health and CMV-seronegative.

DNA for the CDR3: TGTGCCAGCAGACAAGGGGGAAACACTGAAGCTTTCTTT. Translation gives CASRQGGNTEAFF. This chain connects TRBV7-9 to TRBJ1-1, with a weak D call TRBD1 (6 bases). The germline CDR1 and CDR2 sequences are SEHNR and FQNEAQ (reference sequence). Deletions cut 6 bases from V and 2 bases from J, with 10 bases between. CDR3 length: 13 residues.

The rearrangement uses TRBV27 and TRBJ2-3, with TRBD1 matching over 10 bases. This CDR3 has 14 amino acids. V gave up 8 bases and J gave up 5 bases; unmatched junction bases: 7. Germline V gives CDR1 MNHEY, CDR2 SMNVEV (reference sequence). CDR3 sequence: CASVPGTGVDTQYF. In DNA form, the CDR3 reads TGTGCCAGCGTCCCCGGGACAGGGGTAGATACGCAGTATTTT.

The chain combines TRBV9 with TRBJ2-7; possibly TRBD1 for D (6 bases). CDR3 length: 14 residues. Per germline, CDR1 SGDLS and CDR2 YYNGEE. Trimming left V 0 bases short and J 3 bases short, with 10 bases between. CDR3 protein: CASSVVQDSYEQYF. CDR3 bases: TGTGCCAGCAGCGTAGTTCAGGACAGCTACGAGCAGTACTTC.

This clone was seen once. CDR3 nucleotides: TGTGCCAGCAGTGAAACAGCGGGAGGGCTTGAAGGTGAGCAGTTCTTC. Its translation is CASSETAGGLEGEQFF. The chain recombines TRBV6-1 with TRBJ2-1; TRBD2 matches 10 bases. With V trimmed by 2 bases and J by 9 bases, 10 bases remained unmatched. The CDR3 totals 16 residues. Per the germline V gene, CDR1 is MNHNS and CDR2 is SASEGT.

Turning to this clone: No conserved phenylalanine or tryptophan is present at the end of the CDR3, so a read error is the likely explanation. Because the CDR3's place on the DNA is in doubt, the DNA is left out and the CDR3 is given as listed by TCRdb. The chain carries TRBV7-2 and TRBJ1-5; the table calls TRBD1, which could not be checked here. CDR1 is SGHTA, CDR2 FQGNSA, per germline. Counting both end residues, the CDR3 totals 13 amino acids. The CDR3 here is CASSLEVWALQGL.

The J gene is TRBJ2-2, the V gene TRBV18, with 7 bases that match TRBD2. V lost 2 bases and J lost 3; bases outside the gene matches: 3. This CDR3 spans 15 amino acids. Germline V gene data show CDR1 as KGHSH and CDR2 as LQKENI. CDR3 sequence reads: CASSPWAGDTGELFF. CDR3 bases: TGTGCCAGCTCACCATGGGCGGGAGACACCGGGGAGCTGTTTTTT.

The V gene is TRBV19, the J gene TRBJ2-1; TRBD2 aligns across 8 bases. This CDR3 has 15 amino acids. The germline gives CDR1 LNHDA, CDR2 SQIVND (reference sequence). The J segment lost 5 bases and the V segment lost 1 base, leaving 4 bases of the junction unmatched. In DNA form, the CDR3 reads TGTGCCAGTAGTATAGCAGCGGGAGAGAACAATGAGCAGTTCTTC. It translates to CASSIAAGENNEQFF.

This rearrangement joins TRBV11-2 to TRBJ2-5; D gene ambiguous. The CDR3 consists of 12 residues. V was cut by 4 bases and J by 2 bases, with 5 bases left in between. From germline, CDR1 is SGHAT and CDR2 FQNNGV. The CDR3 sequence is CASSSVQETQYF. CDR3 coding DNA: TGTGCCAGCAGCTCCGTGCAAGAGACCCAGTACTTC.

This clone was found once. CDR3 DNA sequence: TGTGCCAGCAGCCCCCCGGAGAGCACAGATACGCAGTATTTT. Its translation is CASSPPESTDTQYF. The V gene is TRBV11-3, the J gene TRBJ2-3; D remains ambiguous. CDR3 size: 14 residues. Trimming took 5 bases from V and 0 from J, leaving 9 bases between them. The V gene's germline CDR1 is SGHNT and CDR2 YENEEA.

This clone was detected only a few times. The chain joins TRBV2 to TRBJ2-1, with D uncertain. Germline values: CDR1 SNHLY, CDR2 FYNNEI. V shed 6 bases and J shed 0 bases, with 18 bases lying between them. The CDR3 is made up of 17 amino acids. CDR3 sequence (DNA): TGTGCCAGCAGAGCGAGCTCGGGTGTTCGCTCCTACAATGAGCAGTTCTTC. Translating gives CASRASSGVRSYNEQFF. Using reference TRBV2 and TRBJ2-1 for the parts outside the CDR3, the full variable domain is EPEVTQTPSHQVTQMGQEVILRCVPISNHLYFYWYRQILGQKVEFLVSFYNNEISEKSEIFDDQFSVERPDGSNFTLKIRSTKLEDSAMYFCASRASSGVRSYNEQFFGPGTRLTVL.